This T cell receptor beta chain stems from a study of blood T cell repertoires in COVID-19. Overall study context: There were acute and convalescent COVID-19 samples, and they came from the United States, Italy and Spain.

Trimming removed 7 bases from V and 8 bases from J; junction bases left unmatched: 5. In germline, CDR1 is LNHDA, CDR2 SQIVND (reference sequence). This CDR3 region has 13 residues. Authors' methods: Estimates of nucleated cell counts were drawn from the amplification of reference gene primers. Produced via immunoSEQ multiplex PCR; TCRdb's table is partial and in-frame only. That table is the source of V, J and clone size, and D and trimming were worked out from the DNA. Here the sample spans 300,000 to 400,000 clones, around 91% being singletons. The source is a woman aged 18 to 35 who had recovered from COVID-19. V and J are TRBV19 and TRBJ1-4, with 9 bases aligning to TRBD1. The sequenced sample was peripheral blood. The CDR3, as DNA: TGTGCCAGTACCAGGACAGGGGAAGAAAAACTGTTTTTT. Amino acid sequence: CASTRTGEEKLFF.